Below, one T cell receptor (beta chain) is given with its context. The data derive from a study of control samples from healthy donors and cancer patients. Method: immunoSEQ multiplex PCR; TCRdb's copy keeps in-frame clones and lacks some. The profile shows around 130,000 clones, roughly 90% of them singletons. The germline V gene encodes CDR1 SQVTM and CDR2 ANQGSEA. The ends were cut back, 4 bases at V and 3 bases at J, with 12 bases in the middle. This CDR3 is 13 amino acids long. The sequence was obtained from a man aged 50-59 years in good health. Material: blood. V gene TRBV29-1 combines with J gene TRBJ2-5; D perhaps matches TRBD2 (6 bases). The CDR3 region has the DNA TGCAGCGTTGTATTAACGGGGGAAGAGACCCAGTACTTC. This gives the protein CSVVLTGEETQYF. The entire variable domain, with the rest obtained from reference TRBV29-1 and TRBJ2-5, is as follows: SAVISQKPSRDICQRGTSLTIQCQVDSQVTMMFWYRQQPGQSLTLIATANQGSEATYESGFVIDKFPISRPNLTFSTLTVSNMSPEDSSIYLCSVVLTGEETQYFGPGTRLLVL.